This TCR beta chain was recovered during a study of blood T cell repertoires in COVID-19. Study in general: The analysed material was cDNA or gDNA that came from T cells, B-cell-depleted T cells, or PBMCs.

Germline V gene data show CDR1 as SGHRS and CDR2 as YFSETQ. The CDR3 is 15 amino acids. V gave up 4 bases and J gave up 2 bases, with 16 bases separating them. As originally analysed: Estimation of nucleated cell counts relied on the amplification of reference gene primers. Clones were sequenced by immunoSEQ multiplex PCR, and TCRdb holds only the in-frame ones, with some missing. The DNA was the basis for D and trimming; V, J and clone size are from that table. The sample has under 200,000 clones, approximately 82% seen once; the top ten hold 10% to 15%. The sample consisted of peripheral blood. The receptor comes from a man in his 70s who had recovered from COVID-19. The genes are TRBV5-1 and TRBJ2-7, with D maybe TRBD2 (5 bases). The CDR3 DNA sequence: TGCGCCAGCAGCCCCGGTGGTAGCGTCACCTACGAGCAGTACTTC. It encodes CASSPGGSVTYEQYF.